The clone carrying this T cell receptor beta chain was seen many times. Its matching antigen is unknown. The data were taken from a study of Graves' ophthalmopathy and Graves' hyperthyroidism. Study outcomes and limitations: A 13-signature model separated ophthalmopathy from stable hyperthyroidism, roughly 86% sensitivity, around 79% specificity.

The study enrolled ophthalmopathy donors with moderate-to-severe activity, CAS ≥3, NOSPECS ≥4 and duration under 3 months. Transcripts of RNA were the source for amplifying TCR beta CDR3 regions. The authors performed first-round RT-PCR with HTBI primers and then a second-round multiplex PCR. One entry per CDR3 protein, called by TCRdb with MiXCR from the multiplex PCR reads. The data contain approximately 700,000 distinct CDR3 sequences, roughly two fifths of them singletons. The V segment lost 6 bases and the J segment 0 bases; nucleotides outside the gene matches: 19. The CDR3 runs to 21 residues. Germline V lookup: CDR1 ENHRY, CDR2 SYGVKD.

This receptor was obtained from an adult man with Graves' ophthalmopathy. The sequencing input was peripheral blood. V gene TRBV10-3 combines with J gene TRBJ2-6, with TRBD1 matching over 8 bases. CDR3 sequence: CAIREPDRDTHRSSGANVLTF. As DNA, the CDR3 is TGTGCCATCAGAGAACCGGACAGGGACACTCATAGAAGCTCTGGGGCCAACGTCCTGACTTTC.